These 21 T cell receptor beta chains were sequenced from one sample in a study of Tregs in tolerant kidney transplant recipients. The table came from immunoSEQ multiplex PCR; TCRdb's copy has only in-frame clones and leaves some out. The profile covers tens of thousands of clones, with approximately 83% appearing a single time and 2.1% taken by the ten largest. The starting material was Tregs from blood, obtained before the transplant. Receptors originate from a human donor who received a combined kidney and bone marrow transplant.

This chain joins TRBV7-9 and TRBJ2-3; 10 bases are shared with TRBD2. Germline trimming cut 5 bases from V and 3 bases from J; bases unmatched to any gene: 5. CDR3 length: 15 amino acids. CDR1 and CDR2 (germline): SEHNR, FQNEAQ (reference sequence). CDR3 amino acids: CASSQAGGVTDTQYF. CDR3 DNA: TGTGCCAGCAGCCAAGCGGGGGGGGTTACAGATACGCAGTATTTT.

The DNA for the CDR3 is TGTGCCAGTAGTGGGCGACTACAAGAGACCCAGTACTTC. It specifies CASSGRLQETQYF. This rearrangement joins TRBV19 to TRBJ2-5; tentatively, D is TRBD2 (5 bases). Trimming left V 5 bases short and J 2 bases short, with 9 bases between. This CDR3 region has 13 residues. The germline V gene encodes CDR1 LNHDA and CDR2 SQIVND (reference sequence).

The CDR3 nucleotides read TGTGCCAGCAGCCCCGGGACTAGCGCCTACGAGCAGTACTTC. The encoded protein is CASSPGTSAYEQYF. This chain links TRBV7-9 with TRBJ2-7; 10 nucleotides align to TRBD2. The V segment lost 5 bases and the J segment 2 bases; nucleotides outside the gene matches: 3. Per the germline V gene, CDR1 is SEHNR and CDR2 is FQNEAQ (reference sequence). CDR3 length: 14 residues. Supplemented by reference TRBV7-9 and TRBJ2-7, the full variable domain reads DTGVSQNPRHKITKRGQNVTFRCDPISEHNRLYWYRQTLGQGPEFLTYFQNEAQLEKSRLLSDRFSAERPKGSFSTLEIQRTEQGDSAMYLCASSPGTSAYEQYFGPGTRLTVT.

This clone is a singleton in its sample. The chain combines TRBV6-1 with TRBJ2-1, with D possibly being TRBD2 (5 bases). The V and J ends lost 9 bases and 7 bases respectively, with 10 bases between them. Looked up from germline, CDR1 is MNHNS and CDR2 is SASEGT. The CDR3 has 11 residues. CDR3 nucleotides: TGTGCCAGTCCACAGCGGAATGAGCAGTTCTTC. Amino acids: CASPQRNEQFF.

In regard to this clone: Because the CDR3 is missing its conserved closing phenylalanine or tryptophan, this is likely a read error. No DNA is shown, since the ends of the CDR3 on it are uncertain; the CDR3 is the one TCRdb lists. This chain joins TRBV11-2 and TRBJ2-7; TRBD2 is the table's D call and was not checked against the DNA. The CDR3 totals 11 residues, both ends included. Germline CDR1 and CDR2: SGHAT and FQNNGV. CDR3: CASSLDAGQLP.

The chain employs TRBV7-8 and TRBJ2-1; perhaps TRBD2 as D (5 bases). The CDR3 runs to 13 residues. Per the germline V gene, CDR1 is SGHVS and CDR2 is FQNEAQ. Deletions cut 3 bases from V and 8 bases from J, with 11 bases between. CDR3 nucleotides: TGTGCCAGCAGCTTCTCACTAGGCGATGAGCAGTTCTTC. Its translation: CASSFSLGDEQFF.

In its sample, this clone was seen a few times. The chain combines TRBV7-9 with TRBJ2-5, with TRBD2 matching 9 bases. This CDR3 is built from 17 residues. Germline V gives CDR1 SEHNR, CDR2 FQNEAQ (reference sequence). V lost 6 bases and J lost 3; bases outside the gene matches: 14. CDR3 sequence: CASSLWLKAGGKETQYF. CDR3 in DNA: TGTGCCAGCAGTCTTTGGTTAAAAGCGGGGGGCAAAGAGACCCAGTACTTC.

The chain is built from TRBV5-5 and TRBJ2-5; no clear D. The J call is uncertain, as TRBJ2-7 better fits the DNA end. Germline V gene lookup returns CDR1 SGHKS and CDR2 YYEKEE (reference sequence). This CDR3 spans 14 amino acids. CDR3 residues: CASSLENGTYEQYF. Here the CDR3 DNA reads TGTGCCAGCAGCTTGGAGAACGGAACCTACGAGCAGTACTTC.

The V gene is TRBV18, the J gene TRBJ1-1; possible D gene TRBD1, 5 bases. Germline V gives CDR1 KGHSH, CDR2 LQKENI. The CDR3 runs 14 residues. The germline V and J ends were trimmed by 6 bases and 1 base, with 12 bases remaining between them. The CDR3 reads CASSLGVPNTEAFF. In DNA form, the CDR3 reads TGTGCCAGCTCCCTAGGGGTGCCGAACACTGAAGCTTTCTTT. The whole variable domain, remainder taken from reference TRBV18 and TRBJ1-1, is NAGVMQNPRHLVRRRGQEARLRCSPMKGHSHVYWYRQLPEEGLKFMVYLQKENIIDESGMPKERFSAEFPKEGPSILRIQQVVRGDSAAYFCASSLGVPNTEAFFGQGTRLTVV.

The chain links TRBV5-6 to TRBJ1-1; D gene unclear. Germline V CDR1 and CDR2: SGHDT, YYEEEE. V was shortened by 3 bases and J by 4 bases, with 4 bases between the two germline ends. The CDR3 covers 11 residues. The CDR3 here is CASSWGTEAFF. The CDR3 nucleotides are TGTGCCAGCAGCTGGGGCACTGAAGCTTTCTTT.

This chain joins TRBV5-5 and TRBJ1-2, with 7 bases that match TRBD1. The trim removed 0 bases at V and 0 bases at J, leaving 5 bases unmatched. From germline, CDR1 is SGHKS and CDR2 YYEKEE (reference sequence). The CDR3 totals 16 residues. The CDR3 DNA reads TGTGCCAGCAGCTTGGGACAGGGAAAAGCTAACTATGGCTACACCTTC. Amino acids: CASSLGQGKANYGYTF.

The chain joins TRBV30 to TRBJ2-5; D is possibly TRBD2 (5 bases). The closer fit of TRBJ2-7 to the DNA end suggests the J call may be wrong. This CDR3 is built from 15 residues. Per the germline V gene, CDR1 is GTSNPN and CDR2 is SVGIG (reference sequence). The chain's CDR3 is CAWSVRRVSSYEQYF. DNA of the CDR3: TGTGCCTGGAGTGTACGGCGGGTGAGCTCCTACGAGCAGTACTTC.

In DNA, the CDR3 is TGCGCCAGCAGCTCGAGACTAGCGGGTCCCTACAATGAGCAGTTCTTC. Amino acids: CASSSRLAGPYNEQFF. The chain carries TRBV5-1 and TRBJ2-1, with 10 nucleotides matching TRBD2. CDR3 length: 16 amino acids. Germline CDR1 SGHRS, CDR2 YFSETQ. Trimming removed 3 bases from V and 2 bases from J; junction bases left unmatched: 5.

This clone was counted between two and nine times. V gene TRBV6-6 combines with J gene TRBJ2-2, with unresolved D. CDR3 length equals 11 residues. Germline loops: CDR1 MNHNY, CDR2 SVGAGI (reference sequence). V lost 4 bases, J lost 4 bases, and 1 base lay in between. The CDR3 is CASSSTGELFF. CDR3 DNA sequence: TGTGCCAGCAGTTCCACCGGGGAGCTGTTTTTT.

This chain connects TRBV19 to TRBJ2-3, with 7 bases matching TRBD1. J gave up 4 bases and V 3 bases, and 10 bases lay outside the gene matches. The CDR3 has 16 residues. The germline V gene has CDR1 LNHDA and CDR2 SQIVND (reference sequence). The CDR3 DNA is TGTGCCAGTAGTATGGAGCCCCCCACAGGGGCAGATACGCAGTATTTT. Translation gives CASSMEPPTGADTQYF.

The genes are TRBV7-6 and TRBJ1-5; the D is unclear. This CDR3 contains 15 residues. Germline V gene sequence: CDR1 SGHVS, CDR2 FNYEAQ. V lost 6 bases and J 2 bases, leaving 14 bases between the germline ends. In nucleotides, the CDR3 is TGTGCCAGCAGTCAACATTTGGGTGGCAATCAGCCCCAGCATTTT. This translates into CASSQHLGGNQPQHF.

The rearrangement joins TRBV18 to TRBJ2-1; 7 positions agree with TRBD1. The V segment lost 3 bases and the J segment 8 bases; nucleotides outside the gene matches: 7. The CDR3 sequence is 14 residues long. Per germline, CDR1 KGHSH and CDR2 LQKENI. CDR3 sequence: CASSPRGGGDEQFF. CDR3 sequence (DNA): TGTGCCAGCTCACCCCGAGGGGGCGGCGATGAGCAGTTCTTC.

On this clone: Different DNA sequences within this sample yield the same CDR3. The V call is TRBV20-1, the J call TRBJ2-3; D remains unclear. Germline V gives CDR1 DFQATT, CDR2 SNEGSKA (reference sequence). CDR3 length: 11 amino acids. V lost 6 bases to trimming and J lost 0 bases, with 4 bases between them. The CDR3 DNA is TGCAGTGCCGCCAGCACAGATACGCAGTATTTT. The encoded protein is CSAASTDTQYF.

J is TRBJ2-3 and V is TRBV5-1; D might be TRBD2 (6 bases). Germline CDR1 is SGHRS and CDR2 is YFSETQ. Between the trimmed V and J ends, which lost 5 bases and 5 bases, there was a span of 21 bases. The CDR3 runs to 16 residues. CDR3 DNA sequence: TGCGCCAGCAGATCGTACGGCATTGGAGGGGAAGATACGCAGTATTTT. Protein product: CASRSYGIGGEDTQYF.

This clone has more than one count but fewer than ten. The gene calls are TRBV18 and TRBJ2-6, with D unclear. Germline V gives CDR1 KGHSH, CDR2 LQKENI. This CDR3 region has 15 residues. V was clipped by 6 bases and J by 1 base, with 10 bases between them. The CDR3 DNA follows: TGTGCCAGCTCGGCGGCCGGGTCTGGGGCCAACGTCCTGACTTTC. Its protein product is CASSAAGSGANVLTF.

The rearrangement links TRBV19 to TRBJ1-5; the D is unclear. With 5 bases removed from V and 0 bases from J, the gap between germline ends came to 20 bases. Germline V gives CDR1 LNHDA, CDR2 SQIVND (reference sequence). This CDR3 spans 18 amino acids. The CDR3 DNA follows: TGTGCCAGTAGTGCAAGCGGTGTGTGGGCAAATAGCAATCAGCCCCAGCATTTT. This encodes CASSASGVWANSNQPQHF.